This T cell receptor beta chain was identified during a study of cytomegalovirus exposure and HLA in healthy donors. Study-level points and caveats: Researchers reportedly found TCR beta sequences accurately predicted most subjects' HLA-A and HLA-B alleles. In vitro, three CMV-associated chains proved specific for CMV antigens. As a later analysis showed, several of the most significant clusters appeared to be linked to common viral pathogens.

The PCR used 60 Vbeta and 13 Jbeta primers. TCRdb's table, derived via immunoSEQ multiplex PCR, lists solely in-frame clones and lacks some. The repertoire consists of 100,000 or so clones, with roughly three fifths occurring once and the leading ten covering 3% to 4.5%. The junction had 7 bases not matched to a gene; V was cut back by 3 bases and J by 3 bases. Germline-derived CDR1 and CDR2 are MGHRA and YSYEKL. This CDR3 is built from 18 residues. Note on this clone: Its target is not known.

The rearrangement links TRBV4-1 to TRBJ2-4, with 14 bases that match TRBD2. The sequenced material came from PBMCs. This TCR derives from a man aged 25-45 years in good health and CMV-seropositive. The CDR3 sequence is CASSHGLAGGPIKNIQYF. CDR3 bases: TGCGCCAGCAGCCACGGACTAGCGGGGGGACCGATCAAAAACATTCAGTACTTC.